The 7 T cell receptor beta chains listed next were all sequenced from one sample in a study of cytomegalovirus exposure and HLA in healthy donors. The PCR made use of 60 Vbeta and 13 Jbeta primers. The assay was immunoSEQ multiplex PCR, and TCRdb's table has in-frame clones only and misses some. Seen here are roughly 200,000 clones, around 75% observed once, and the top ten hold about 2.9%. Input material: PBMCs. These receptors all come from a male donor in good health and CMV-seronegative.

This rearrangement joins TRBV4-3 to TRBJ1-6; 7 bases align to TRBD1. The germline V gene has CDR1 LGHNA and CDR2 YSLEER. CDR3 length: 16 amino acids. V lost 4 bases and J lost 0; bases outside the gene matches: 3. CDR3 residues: CASSRTGSSYNSPLHF. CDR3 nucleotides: TGCGCCAGCAGCCGGACAGGCAGCTCCTATAATTCACCCCTCCACTTT.

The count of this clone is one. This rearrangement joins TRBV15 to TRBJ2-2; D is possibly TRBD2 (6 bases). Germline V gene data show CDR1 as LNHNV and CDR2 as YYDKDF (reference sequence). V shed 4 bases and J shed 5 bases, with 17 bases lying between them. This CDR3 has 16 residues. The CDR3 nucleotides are TGTGCCACCAGCACCGACCGGAGGGCCGGGACCGGGGAGCTGTTTTTT. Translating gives CATSTDRRAGTGELFF.

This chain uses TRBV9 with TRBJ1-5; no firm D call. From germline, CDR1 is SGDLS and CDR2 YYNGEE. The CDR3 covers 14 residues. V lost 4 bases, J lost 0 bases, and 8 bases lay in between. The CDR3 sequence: CASSNAYSNQPQHF. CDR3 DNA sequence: TGTGCCAGCAGCAACGCGTATAGCAATCAGCCCCAGCATTTT.

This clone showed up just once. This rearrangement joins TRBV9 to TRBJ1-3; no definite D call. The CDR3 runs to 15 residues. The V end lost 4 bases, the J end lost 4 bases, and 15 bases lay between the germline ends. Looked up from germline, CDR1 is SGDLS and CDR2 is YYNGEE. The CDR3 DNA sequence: TGTGCCAGCAGCTTACCCCGGGGTTCCGGAAACACCATATATTTT. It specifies CASSLPRGSGNTIYF. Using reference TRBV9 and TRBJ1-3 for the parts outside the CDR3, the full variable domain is DSGVTQTPKHLITATGQRVTLRCSPRSGDLSVYWYQQSLDQGLQFLIQYYNGEERAKGNILERFSAQQFPDLHSELNLSSLELGDSALYFCASSLPRGSGNTIYFGEGSWLTVV.

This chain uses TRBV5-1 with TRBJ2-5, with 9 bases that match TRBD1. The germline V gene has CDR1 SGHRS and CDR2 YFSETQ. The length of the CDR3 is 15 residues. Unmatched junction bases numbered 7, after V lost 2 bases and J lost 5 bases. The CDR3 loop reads CASSLRQGVLETQYF. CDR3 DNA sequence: TGCGCCAGCAGCTTACGACAGGGGGTTTTGGAGACCCAGTACTTC.

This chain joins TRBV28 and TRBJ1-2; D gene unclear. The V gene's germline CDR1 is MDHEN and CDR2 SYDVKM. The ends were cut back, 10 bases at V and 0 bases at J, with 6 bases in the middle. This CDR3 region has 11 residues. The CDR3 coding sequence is TGTGCCATAGAGGCTAACTATGGCTACACCTTC. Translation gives CAIEANYGYTF.

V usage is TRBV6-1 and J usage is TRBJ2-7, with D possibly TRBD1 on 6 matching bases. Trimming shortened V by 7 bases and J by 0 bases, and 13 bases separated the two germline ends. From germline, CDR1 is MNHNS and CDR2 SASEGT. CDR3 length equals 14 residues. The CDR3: CASMRAGASYEQYF. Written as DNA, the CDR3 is TGTGCCAGCATGAGGGCAGGGGCCTCCTACGAGCAGTACTTC.